The 19 T cell receptor beta chains below were found in one sample sequenced in a study of Ad26.COV2.S vaccination and SARS-CoV-2 variants. TCRdb's table, derived via immunoSEQ multiplex PCR, lists solely in-frame clones and lacks some. Of fewer than 500,000 clones listed, 80% to 95% were seen once; the top ten hold 12%. Specified treatment: around 19 received Ad26.COV2.S at low or high dose, single or two shots; 5 received placebo; per-sample allocation not given. On day 63 after the first injection, vaccine and placebo recipients gave samples. The sample here was peripheral blood, taken in a trial of Ad26.COV2.S vaccine versus placebo. All receptors come from a person aged 18 to 65 who received the Ad26.COV2.S COVID-19 vaccine or a placebo.

This clone was detected once. The rearrangement uses TRBV2 and TRBJ2-3; 7 positions match TRBD2. From germline, CDR1 is SNHLY and CDR2 FYNNEI. The CDR3 contains 16 residues. V was clipped by 2 bases and J by 4 bases; unmatched bases: 9. The CDR3 bases are TGTGCCAGCAGTGAACTCGGCGGGAGTTCTGCAGATACGCAGTATTTT. As protein: CASSELGGSSADTQYF.

The chain is built from TRBV6-5 and TRBJ2-7; either TRBD1 or TRBD2 may supply D (5 bases each). The length of the CDR3 is 16 residues. CDR1 MNHEY and CDR2 SVGAGI come from the germline V gene. With 3 bases removed from V and 1 base from J, the gap between germline ends came to 16 bases. The CDR3 DNA reads TGTGCCAGCAGTTATCCGATCCGGGACGGATCCTACGAGCAGTACTTC. Translated, it gives CASSYPIRDGSYEQYF.

The DNA of the CDR3 is TGTGCCAGCAGCTTAGTGGTAGCGGATTATTACGAGCAGTACTTC. Translated, it gives CASSLVVADYYEQYF. J is TRBJ2-7 and V is TRBV7-2, with D maybe TRBD2 (6 bases). The CDR3 is 15 residues long. Per the germline V gene, CDR1 is SGHTA and CDR2 is FQGNSA. Deletions cut 1 base from V and 4 bases from J, with 14 bases between.

The genes are TRBV30 and TRBJ2-3; the D gene could be TRBD1 or TRBD2 (5 bases each). The CDR3 length is 16 residues. The germline V gene has CDR1 GTSNPN and CDR2 SVGIG (reference sequence). The V end was cut by 3 bases, the J end by 1 base, with 17 bases between. In DNA form, the CDR3 reads TGTGCCTGGAGCCCCGGGACCCTGCGGGGCACAGATACGCAGTATTTT. This sequence encodes CAWSPGTLRGTDTQYF. The full variable domain, its missing parts supplied by reference TRBV30 and TRBJ2-3, is SQTIHQWPATLVQPVGSPLSLECTVEGTSNPNLYWYRQAAGRGLQLLFYSVGIGQISSEVPQNLSASRPQDRQFILSSKKLLLSDSGFYLCAWSPGTLRGTDTQYFGPGTRLTVL.

The chain couples TRBV5-5 to TRBJ1-6, with D tentatively TRBD1 (5 bases). CDR1 is SGHKS, CDR2 YYEKEE, per germline (reference sequence). V dropped 1 base and J dropped 6 bases, with 11 bases sitting between them. The length of the CDR3 is 15 residues. CDR3: CASSLRDQGNSPLHF. The CDR3 region has the DNA TGTGCCAGCAGCTTGAGGGACCAGGGTAATTCACCCCTCCACTTT.

J is TRBJ2-1 and V is TRBV5-1; 9 bases are a match to TRBD2. Losses at the gene ends were 5 bases for V and 4 bases for J; bases not matched to a gene: 7. Germline values: CDR1 SGHRS, CDR2 YFSETQ. The CDR3 is 15 residues long. The CDR3 DNA follows: TGCGCCAGCAGACTAATAGCGGGAGAGTACAATGAGCAGTTCTTC. Amino acids: CASRLIAGEYNEQFF.

The J gene is TRBJ2-2, the V gene TRBV29-1; TRBD2 aligns across 8 bases. V shed 7 bases and J 1 base; nucleotides not matched to a gene: 5. Germline values: CDR1 SQVTM, CDR2 ANQGSEA. The CDR3 is made up of 14 amino acids. The CDR3 DNA sequence: TGCAGCGGAGAAAGCGGGAGGAACACCGGGGAGCTGTTTTTT. Its translation: CSGESGRNTGELFF.

The chain has TRBV5-6 and TRBJ2-7; D not resolved. The V end was cut by 0 bases, the J end by 4 bases, with 14 bases between. The CDR3 is made up of 15 amino acids. CDR1 SGHDT and CDR2 YYEEEE come from the germline V gene. CDR3 bases: TGTGCCAGCAGCTTGGTACAGCCACCTGGGTACGAGCAGTACTTC. It translates to CASSLVQPPGYEQYF.

V usage is TRBV28 and J usage is TRBJ2-7; possibly TRBD2 for D (5 bases). The CDR3 contains 11 residues. V shed 10 bases and J shed 6 bases, with 13 bases lying between them. Looked up from germline, CDR1 is MDHEN and CDR2 is SYDVKM. CDR3 amino acids: CATSGSAEQYF. CDR3 in DNA: TGTGCCACGAGCGGTTCTGCCGAGCAGTACTTC. Using reference TRBV28 and TRBJ2-7 for the parts outside the CDR3, the full variable domain is DVKVTQSSRYLVKRTGEKVFLECVQDMDHENMFWYRQDPGLGLRLIYFSYDVKMKEKGDIPEGYSVSREKKERFSLILESASTNQTSMYLCATSGSAEQYFGPGTRLTVT.

V and J are TRBV6-5 and TRBJ2-2; 8 bases are a match to TRBD1. The germline V gene encodes CDR1 MNHEY and CDR2 SVGAGI. The CDR3 is 15 amino acids. Trimming cost V 6 bases and J 1 base; bases outside gene matches: 4. Here the CDR3 DNA reads TGTGCCAGCAGGAGACAGGGGTGGAACACCGGGGAGCTGTTTTTT. It specifies CASRRQGWNTGELFF.

The chain joins TRBV28 to TRBJ2-1, with 9 bases that match TRBD2. Germline V gene data show CDR1 as MDHEN and CDR2 as SYDVKM. There are 16 residues in the CDR3. Germline trimming cut 7 bases from V and 3 bases from J; bases unmatched to any gene: 10. In DNA form, the CDR3 reads TGTGCCAGCACCCCTAGCGGGACCGCCCGCTACAATGAGCAGTTCTTC. This encodes CASTPSGTARYNEQFF.

About this clone: This sample includes further DNA sequences coding for the same CDR3. V is TRBV5-1 and J is TRBJ2-5; D is uncertain. The CDR3 covers 12 residues. CDR1 is SGHRS, CDR2 YFSETQ, per germline. Trimming removed 0 bases at V and 5 bases at J, with 5 bases between. The CDR3 sequence: CASSLEPETQYF. CDR3 coding DNA: TGCGCCAGCAGCTTGGAGCCGGAGACCCAGTACTTC.

The chain recombines TRBV7-2 with TRBJ2-2, with D possibly matching TRBD1 (6 bases). This CDR3 has 14 amino acids. Germline V gene lookup returns CDR1 SGHTA and CDR2 FQGNSA. Trimming removed 2 bases at V and 3 bases at J, with 7 bases between. The CDR3 region has the DNA TGTGCCAGCAGCTTAAGACAGGACACCGGGGAGCTGTTTTTT. Protein: CASSLRQDTGELFF.

This sequence joins TRBV7-2 and TRBJ1-4; 7 bases are shared with TRBD1. V dropped 3 bases and J dropped 2; count of bases not matched to a gene: 0. The CDR3 consists of 14 residues. CDR1 and CDR2 from the germline V gene are SGHTA and FQGNSA. CDR3 region: CASSLGQTNEKLFF. For the CDR3, the DNA is TGTGCCAGCAGCTTGGGACAGACTAATGAAAAACTGTTTTTT.

J is TRBJ1-2 and V is TRBV13; TRBD1 matches at 10 bases. The germline gives CDR1 PRHDT, CDR2 FYEKMQ (reference sequence). Trimming cost V 3 bases and J 6 bases; bases outside gene matches: 4. There are 14 residues in the CDR3. The CDR3 is CASSFRTGGNGYTF. In nucleotides, the CDR3 is TGTGCCAGCAGCTTTCGGACAGGGGGAAATGGCTACACCTTC.

The V and J genes are TRBV30 and TRBJ2-7, with TRBD2 as a possible D gene (6 bases). Per the germline V gene, CDR1 is GTSNPN and CDR2 is SVGIG (reference sequence). CDR3 size: 12 residues. Trimming pared 0 bases from V and 6 bases from J, leaving 9 bases between. Here the CDR3 reads CAWSVGGGEQYF. CDR3 bases: TGTGCCTGGAGTGTGGGGGGTGGCGAGCAGTACTTC.

The chain carries TRBV27 and TRBJ2-2, with TRBD2 matching 8 bases. The CDR3 length is 17 residues. With 3 bases clipped from V and 3 bases from J, the junction kept 9 bases outside the gene matches. Germline CDR1 MNHEY, CDR2 SMNVEV (reference sequence). The CDR3 protein is CASSFLAGGGHTGELFF. The CDR3 DNA is TGTGCCAGCAGTTTTCTAGCGGGCGGGGGGCACACCGGGGAGCTGTTTTTT.

The chain employs TRBV7-8 and TRBJ2-6; D is perhaps TRBD1 (6 bases). Trimming shortened V by 4 bases and J by 2 bases, and 6 bases separated the two germline ends. Germline lookup yields CDR1 SGHVS and CDR2 FQNEAQ. The CDR3 spans 14 residues. As DNA, the CDR3 is TGTGCCAGCAGCTCAGGGGCTGGGGCCAACGTCCTGACTTTC. Amino acid sequence: CASSSGAGANVLTF.

The gene calls are TRBV7-2 and TRBJ1-2, with TRBD1 identical over 10 bases. V shed 1 base and J 5 bases; nucleotides not matched to a gene: 13. The CDR3 runs to 18 residues. Germline V gives CDR1 SGHTA, CDR2 FQGNSA. CDR3 in amino acids: CASSLGPTGGAPGYGYTF. CDR3 DNA: TGTGCCAGCAGCTTAGGCCCGACAGGGGGCGCCCCAGGGTATGGCTACACCTTC.